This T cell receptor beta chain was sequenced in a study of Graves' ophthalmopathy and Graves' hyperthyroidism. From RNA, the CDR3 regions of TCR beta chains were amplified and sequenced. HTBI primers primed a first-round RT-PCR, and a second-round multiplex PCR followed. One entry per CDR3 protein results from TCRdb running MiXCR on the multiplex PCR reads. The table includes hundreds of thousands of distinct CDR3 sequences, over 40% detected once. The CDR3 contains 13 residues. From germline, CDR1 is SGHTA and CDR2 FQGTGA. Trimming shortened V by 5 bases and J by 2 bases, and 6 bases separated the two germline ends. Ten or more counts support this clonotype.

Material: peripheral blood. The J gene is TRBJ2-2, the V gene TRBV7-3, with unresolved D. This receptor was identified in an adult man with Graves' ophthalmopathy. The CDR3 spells CASSTSNTGELFF. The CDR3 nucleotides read TGTGCCAGCAGCACCTCTAACACCGGGGAGCTGTTTTTT.